This T cell receptor beta chain is drawn from a study of blood T cells in healthy people across ages. Between the trimmed V and J ends, which lost 0 bases and 0 bases, there was a span of 4 bases. CDR3 length: 14 residues. Germline CDR1 LNHNV, CDR2 YYDKDF (reference sequence). This clonotype was recorded many times. Its antigen is not known. A J-beta primer mix and a sample-barcoded 5' primer were used in a second PCR of roughly 6 to 11 cycles. From the 5' RACE reads, TCRdb called clonotypes with MiXCR, one entry per CDR3 protein. This table holds roughly 700,000 distinct CDR3 sequences, about 30% found once. General study findings and limits: Estimated diversity that came from one million T cells was considered an underestimate.

V gene TRBV15 combines with J gene TRBJ2-3; D ambiguous. The TCR originated in a woman of 80 years or more in good health. Sequenced material: blood. The CDR3 DNA sequence: TGTGCCACCAGCAGAGAGAGTAGCACAGATACGCAGTATTTT. Its translation is CATSRESSTDTQYF.